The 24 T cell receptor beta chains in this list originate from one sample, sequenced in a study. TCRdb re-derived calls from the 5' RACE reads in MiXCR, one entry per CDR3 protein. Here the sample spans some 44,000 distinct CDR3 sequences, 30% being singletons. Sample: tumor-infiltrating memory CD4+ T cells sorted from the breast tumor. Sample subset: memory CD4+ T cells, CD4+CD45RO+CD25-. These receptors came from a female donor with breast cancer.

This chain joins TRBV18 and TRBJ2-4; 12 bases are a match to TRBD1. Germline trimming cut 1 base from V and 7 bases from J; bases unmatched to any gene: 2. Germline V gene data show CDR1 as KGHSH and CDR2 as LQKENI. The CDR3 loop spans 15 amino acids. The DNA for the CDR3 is TGTGCCAGCTCACCACGGGACAGGGGGCCCAACATTCAGTACTTC. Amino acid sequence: CASSPRDRGPNIQYF.

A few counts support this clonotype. This chain's CDR3 is CASRPSGGAGELFF. CDR3 bases: TGTGCCAGCAGACCTAGCGGGGGGGCCGGGGAGCTGTTTTTT. The rearrangement links TRBV7-3 to TRBJ2-2; 12 bases are a match to TRBD2. Unmatched junction bases numbered 2, after V lost 6 bases and J lost 6 bases. Germline loops: CDR1 SGHTA, CDR2 FQGTGA. This CDR3 contains 14 residues.

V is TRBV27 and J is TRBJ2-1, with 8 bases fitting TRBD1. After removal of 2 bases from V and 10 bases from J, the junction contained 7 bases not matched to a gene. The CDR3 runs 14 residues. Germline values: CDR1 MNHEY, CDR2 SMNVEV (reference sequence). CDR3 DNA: TGTGCCAGCAGTTTAGACAGGGGTCCAGGCGAGCAGTTCTTC. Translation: CASSLDRGPGEQFF.

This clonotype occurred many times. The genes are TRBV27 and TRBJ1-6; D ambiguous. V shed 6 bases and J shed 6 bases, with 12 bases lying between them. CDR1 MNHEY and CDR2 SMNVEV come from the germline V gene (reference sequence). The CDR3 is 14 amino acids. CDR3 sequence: CASRPRVPNSPLHF. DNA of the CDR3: TGTGCCAGCAGGCCTAGGGTCCCTAATTCACCCCTCCACTTT.

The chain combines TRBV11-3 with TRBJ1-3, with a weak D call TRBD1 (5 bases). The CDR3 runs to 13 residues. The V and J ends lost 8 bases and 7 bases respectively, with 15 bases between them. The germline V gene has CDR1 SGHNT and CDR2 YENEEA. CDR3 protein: CASSEGRLNTIYF. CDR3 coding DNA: TGTGCCAGCTCGGAGGGGAGGTTGAACACCATATATTTT.

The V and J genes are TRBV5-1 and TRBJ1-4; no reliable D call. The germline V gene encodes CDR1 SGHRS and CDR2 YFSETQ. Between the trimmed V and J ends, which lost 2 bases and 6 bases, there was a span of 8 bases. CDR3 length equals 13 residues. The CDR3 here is CASSLGSDEKLFF. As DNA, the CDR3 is TGCGCCAGCAGCTTAGGTTCCGATGAAAAACTGTTTTTT.

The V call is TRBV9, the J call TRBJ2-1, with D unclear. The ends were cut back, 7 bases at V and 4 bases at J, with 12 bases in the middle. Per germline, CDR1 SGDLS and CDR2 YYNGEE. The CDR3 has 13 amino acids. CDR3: CASGNQNYNEQFF. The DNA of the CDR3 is TGTGCCAGCGGAAATCAAAATTACAATGAGCAGTTCTTC.

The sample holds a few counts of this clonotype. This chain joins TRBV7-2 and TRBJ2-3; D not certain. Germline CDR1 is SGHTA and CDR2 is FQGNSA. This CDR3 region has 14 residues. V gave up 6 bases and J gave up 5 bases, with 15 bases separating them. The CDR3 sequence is CASSRLQAQDTQYF. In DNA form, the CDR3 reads TGTGCCAGCAGTCGGCTCCAAGCGCAAGATACGCAGTATTTT.

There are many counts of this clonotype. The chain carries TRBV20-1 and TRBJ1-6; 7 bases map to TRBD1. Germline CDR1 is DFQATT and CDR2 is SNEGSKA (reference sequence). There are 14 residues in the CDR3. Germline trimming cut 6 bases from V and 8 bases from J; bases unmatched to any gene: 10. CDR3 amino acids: CSAHGQGGDSPLHF. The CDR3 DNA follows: TGCAGTGCCCACGGTCAGGGGGGGGATTCACCCCTCCACTTT.

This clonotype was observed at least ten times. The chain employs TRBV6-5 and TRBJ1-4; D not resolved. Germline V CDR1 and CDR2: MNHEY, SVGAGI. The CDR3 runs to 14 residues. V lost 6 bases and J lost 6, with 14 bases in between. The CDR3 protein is CASSSWVDDEKLFF. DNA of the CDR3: TGTGCCAGCAGCTCCTGGGTGGATGATGAAAAACTGTTTTTT.

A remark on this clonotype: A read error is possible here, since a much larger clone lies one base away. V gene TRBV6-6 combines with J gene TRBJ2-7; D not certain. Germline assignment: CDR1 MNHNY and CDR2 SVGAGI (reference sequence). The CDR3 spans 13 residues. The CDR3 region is CTSRKDDPYEQYF. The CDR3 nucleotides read TGTACCAGCAGAAAGGACGATCCCTACGAGCAGTACTTC.

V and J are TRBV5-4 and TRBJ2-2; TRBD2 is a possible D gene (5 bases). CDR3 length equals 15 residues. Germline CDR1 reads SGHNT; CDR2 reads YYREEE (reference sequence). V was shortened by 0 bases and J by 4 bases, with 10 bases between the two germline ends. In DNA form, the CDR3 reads TGTGCCAGCAGCTTGGATCGGGATTTCACCGGGGAGCTGTTTTTT. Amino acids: CASSLDRDFTGELFF.

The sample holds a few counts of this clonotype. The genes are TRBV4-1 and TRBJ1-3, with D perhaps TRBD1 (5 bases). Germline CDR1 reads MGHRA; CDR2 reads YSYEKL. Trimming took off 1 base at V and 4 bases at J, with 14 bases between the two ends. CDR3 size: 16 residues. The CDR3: CASSQGRVTRGNTIYF. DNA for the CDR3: TGCGCCAGCAGCCAAGGCAGGGTGACCAGGGGAAACACCATATATTTT.

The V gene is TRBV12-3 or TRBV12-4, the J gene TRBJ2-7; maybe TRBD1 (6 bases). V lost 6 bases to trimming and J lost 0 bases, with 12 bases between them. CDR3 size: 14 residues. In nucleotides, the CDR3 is TGTGCCAGCAGCCCCGGACAGAACTCCTACGAGCAGTACTTC. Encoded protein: CASSPGQNSYEQYF.

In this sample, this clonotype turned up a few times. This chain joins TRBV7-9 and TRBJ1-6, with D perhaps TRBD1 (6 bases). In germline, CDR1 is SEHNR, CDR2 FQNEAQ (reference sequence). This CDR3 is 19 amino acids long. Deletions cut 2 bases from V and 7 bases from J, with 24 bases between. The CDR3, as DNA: TGTGCCAGCAGCTTACCCGGTTCTGGGGGCTATGGTGTGAATTCACCCCTCCACTTT. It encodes CASSLPGSGGYGVNSPLHF.

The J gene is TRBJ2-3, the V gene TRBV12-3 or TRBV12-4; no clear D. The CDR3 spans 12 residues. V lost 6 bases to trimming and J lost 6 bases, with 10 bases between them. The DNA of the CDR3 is TGTGCCAGCAGGGACCCCAGGGATACGCAGTATTTT. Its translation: CASRDPRDTQYF.

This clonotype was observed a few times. The CDR3 loop reads CASSRGLAGAAHNEQFF. In DNA form, the CDR3 reads TGCGCCAGCAGCCGGGGACTAGCGGGAGCGGCCCACAATGAGCAGTTCTTC. The chain couples TRBV4-1 to TRBJ2-1, with TRBD2 identical over 14 bases. CDR1 MGHRA and CDR2 YSYEKL come from the germline V gene. The CDR3 is 17 residues long. The V gene end was trimmed by 4 bases and the J gene end by 5 bases; junction bases not matched to a gene: 7.

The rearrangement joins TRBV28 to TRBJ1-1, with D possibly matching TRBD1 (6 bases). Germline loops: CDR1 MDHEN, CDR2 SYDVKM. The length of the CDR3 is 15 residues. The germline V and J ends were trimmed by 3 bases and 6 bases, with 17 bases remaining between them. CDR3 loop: CASSLGGPRIAEAFF. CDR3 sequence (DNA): TGTGCCAGCAGTTTGGGGGGGCCGCGGATCGCTGAAGCTTTCTTT.

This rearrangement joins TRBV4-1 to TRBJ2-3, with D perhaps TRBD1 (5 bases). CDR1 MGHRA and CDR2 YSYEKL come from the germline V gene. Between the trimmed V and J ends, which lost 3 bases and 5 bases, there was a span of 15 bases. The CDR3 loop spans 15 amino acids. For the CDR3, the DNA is TGCGCCAGCAGCCAGGCCAGGGATTTAGGAGATACGCAGTATTTT. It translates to CASSQARDLGDTQYF.

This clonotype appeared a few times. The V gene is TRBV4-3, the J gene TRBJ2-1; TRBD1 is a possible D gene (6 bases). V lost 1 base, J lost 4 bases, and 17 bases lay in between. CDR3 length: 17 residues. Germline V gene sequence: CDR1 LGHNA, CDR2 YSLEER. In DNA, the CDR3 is TGCGCCAGCAGCCAAGCCCTACAGGGTTTCACGTACAATGAGCAGTTCTTC. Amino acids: CASSQALQGFTYNEQFF.

CDR3 DNA: TGCGCCAGCAGCTTGGATATAGCGGGAGACTACGAGCAGTACTTC. It codes for CASSLDIAGDYEQYF. This chain joins TRBV5-1 and TRBJ2-7; 9 bases are a match to TRBD2. The V gene end was trimmed by 0 bases and the J gene end by 3 bases; junction bases not matched to a gene: 4. This CDR3 contains 15 residues. The germline gives CDR1 SGHRS, CDR2 YFSETQ.

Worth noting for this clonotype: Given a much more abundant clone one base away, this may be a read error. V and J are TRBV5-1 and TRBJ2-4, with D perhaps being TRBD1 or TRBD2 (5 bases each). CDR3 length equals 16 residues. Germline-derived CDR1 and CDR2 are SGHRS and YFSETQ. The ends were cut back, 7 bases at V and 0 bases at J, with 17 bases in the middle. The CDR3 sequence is CASGEGQGLAKNIQYF. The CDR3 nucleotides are TGCGCCAGCGGTGAGGGGCAGGGCCTAGCCAAAAACATTCAGTACTTC.

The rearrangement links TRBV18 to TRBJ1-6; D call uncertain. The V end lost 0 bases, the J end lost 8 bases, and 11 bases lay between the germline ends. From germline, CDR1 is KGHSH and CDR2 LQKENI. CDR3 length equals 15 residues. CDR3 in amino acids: CASSPPLGMDSPLHF. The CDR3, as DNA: TGTGCCAGCTCACCACCGTTGGGGATGGATTCACCCCTCCACTTT.

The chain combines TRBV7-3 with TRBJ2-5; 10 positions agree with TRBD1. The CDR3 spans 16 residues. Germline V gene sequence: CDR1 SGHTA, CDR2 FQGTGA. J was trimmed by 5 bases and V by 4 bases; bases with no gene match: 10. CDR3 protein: CASSSSRDRGSETQYF. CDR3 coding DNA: TGTGCCAGCAGCTCCTCCAGGGACAGGGGAAGCGAGACCCAGTACTTC.